This T cell receptor beta chain derives from a study of T-cell reconstitution after alpha-beta-depleted transplantation in children. The study's findings and limits: Alpha-beta T cells about two months after transplant reportedly derived from several hundred expanded graft clones. The study traced high day-60 TCRbeta diversity in some patients to surviving recipient T cells and thymic progenitors. It was newly produced T cells that mostly accounted for T-cell counts and diversity one year after transplant.

Remarks on this clonotype: Its antigen remains unknown.

Germline V gene data show CDR1 as DFQATT and CDR2 as SNEGSKA (reference sequence). V shed 3 bases and J shed 0 bases, with 12 bases lying between them. CDR3 length: 15 residues. The library targeted TCRbeta and was prepared with unique molecular identifiers. TCRdb re-analysed the PCR reads in MiXCR, keeping a single row per CDR3 protein. The sample carries 440,000 or so distinct CDR3 sequences, approximately 41% recorded once. The input for sequencing was PBMCs, taken before TCRalphabeta/CD19-depleted stem cell transplant. The clonotype was recovered from a girl under 10 years old with aplastic anemia, due to receive a stem cell transplant. The chain uses TRBV20-1 and TRBJ2-1; D perhaps matches TRBD2 (5 bases). CDR3 DNA: TGCAGTGCTAGTTTACGGAGGAACTCCTACAATGAGCAGTTCTTC. It codes for CSASLRRNSYNEQFF.